This TCR beta chain emerged from a study of blood T cells in healthy people across ages. In germline, CDR1 is LGHDT, CDR2 YNNKEL (reference sequence). Trimming removed 6 bases from V and 9 bases from J; junction bases left unmatched: 6. CDR3 size: 14 residues. A J-beta primer mix and a sample-barcoded 5' primer were used in a second PCR of roughly 6 to 11 cycles. TCRdb itself ran the 5' RACE reads through MiXCR, one entry per CDR3 protein. The sample has about 970,000 distinct CDR3 sequences, roughly 50% seen once. The sequenced sample was blood. The TCR sequence derives from a woman in her sixties in good health. This rearrangement joins TRBV3-1 to TRBJ2-1; 12 bases are a match to TRBD2. The CDR3 sequence: CASRTSGSGAEQFF. In DNA form, the CDR3 reads TGTGCCAGCAGGACTAGCGGGAGTGGAGCTGAGCAGTTCTTC.